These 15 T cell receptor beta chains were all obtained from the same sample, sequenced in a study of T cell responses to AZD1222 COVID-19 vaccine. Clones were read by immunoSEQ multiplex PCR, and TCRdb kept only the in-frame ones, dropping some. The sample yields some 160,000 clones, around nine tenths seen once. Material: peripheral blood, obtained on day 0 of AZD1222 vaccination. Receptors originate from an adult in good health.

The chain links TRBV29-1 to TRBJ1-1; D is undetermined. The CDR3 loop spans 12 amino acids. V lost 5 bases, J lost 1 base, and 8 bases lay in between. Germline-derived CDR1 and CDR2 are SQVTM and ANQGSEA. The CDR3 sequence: CSVSEKNTEAFF. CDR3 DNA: TGCAGCGTTTCGGAGAAGAACACTGAAGCTTTCTTT.

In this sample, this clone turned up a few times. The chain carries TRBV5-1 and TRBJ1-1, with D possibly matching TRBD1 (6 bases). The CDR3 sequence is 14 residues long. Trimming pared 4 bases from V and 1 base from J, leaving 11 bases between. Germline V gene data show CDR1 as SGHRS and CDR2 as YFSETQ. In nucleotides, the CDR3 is TGCGCCAGCAGCATTGGGACACGGAACACTGAAGCTTTCTTT. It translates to CASSIGTRNTEAFF.

CDR3 loop: CAWSVLAGGGNEQFF. The DNA for the CDR3 is TGTGCCTGGAGTGTCCTAGCGGGAGGGGGTAATGAGCAGTTCTTC. V gene TRBV30 combines with J gene TRBJ2-1; 12 bases agree with TRBD2. The CDR3 covers 15 residues. The germline V gene has CDR1 GTSNPN and CDR2 SVGIG (reference sequence). Trimming took 0 bases from V and 7 from J; bases not matched to a gene: 4.

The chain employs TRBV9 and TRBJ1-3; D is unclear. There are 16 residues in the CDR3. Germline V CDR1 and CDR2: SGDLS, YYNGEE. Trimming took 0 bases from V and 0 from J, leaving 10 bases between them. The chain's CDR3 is CASSVATGGSGNTIYF. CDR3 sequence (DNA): TGTGCCAGCAGCGTAGCTACGGGAGGCTCTGGAAACACCATATATTTT.

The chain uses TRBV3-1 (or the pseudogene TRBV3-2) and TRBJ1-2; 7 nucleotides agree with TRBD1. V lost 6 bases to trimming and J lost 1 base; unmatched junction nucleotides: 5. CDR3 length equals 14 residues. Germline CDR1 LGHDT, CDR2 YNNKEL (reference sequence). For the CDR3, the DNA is TGTGCCAGCAGGAGACAGGGCGATAACTATGGCTACACCTTC. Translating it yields CASRRQGDNYGYTF.

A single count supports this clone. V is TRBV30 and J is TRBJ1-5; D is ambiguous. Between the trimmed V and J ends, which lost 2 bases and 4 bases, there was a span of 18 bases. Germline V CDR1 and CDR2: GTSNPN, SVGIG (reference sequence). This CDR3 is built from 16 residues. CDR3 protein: CAWSRAERIPNQPQHF. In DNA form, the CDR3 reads TGTGCCTGGAGTAGGGCCGAGAGGATCCCTAATCAGCCCCAGCATTTT.

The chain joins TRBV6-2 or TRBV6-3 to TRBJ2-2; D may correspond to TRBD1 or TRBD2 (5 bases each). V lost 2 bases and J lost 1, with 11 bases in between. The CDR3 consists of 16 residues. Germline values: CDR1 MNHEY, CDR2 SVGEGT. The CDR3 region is CASSYIPGLNTGELFF. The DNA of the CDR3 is TGTGCCAGCAGTTACATTCCGGGGCTGAACACCGGGGAGCTGTTTTTT.

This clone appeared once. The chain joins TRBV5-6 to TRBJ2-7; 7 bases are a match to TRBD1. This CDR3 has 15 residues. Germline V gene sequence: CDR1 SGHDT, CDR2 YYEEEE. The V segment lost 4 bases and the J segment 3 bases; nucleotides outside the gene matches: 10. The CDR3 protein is CASSLLGQAYYEQYF. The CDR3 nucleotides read TGTGCCAGCAGCCTACTCGGACAGGCATACTACGAGCAGTACTTC. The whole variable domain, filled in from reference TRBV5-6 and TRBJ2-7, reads DAGVTQSPTHLIKTRGQQVTLRCSPKSGHDTVSWYQQALGQGPQFIFQYYEEEERQRGNFPDRFSGHQFPNYSSELNVNALLLGDSALYLCASSLLGQAYYEQYFGPGTRLTVT.

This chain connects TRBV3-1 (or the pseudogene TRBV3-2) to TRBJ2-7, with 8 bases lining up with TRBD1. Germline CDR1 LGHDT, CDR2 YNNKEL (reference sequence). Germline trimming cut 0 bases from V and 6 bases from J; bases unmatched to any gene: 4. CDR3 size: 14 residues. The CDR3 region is CASSQDRGRGEQYF. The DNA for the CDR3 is TGTGCCAGCAGCCAAGACAGGGGGCGCGGCGAGCAGTACTTC.

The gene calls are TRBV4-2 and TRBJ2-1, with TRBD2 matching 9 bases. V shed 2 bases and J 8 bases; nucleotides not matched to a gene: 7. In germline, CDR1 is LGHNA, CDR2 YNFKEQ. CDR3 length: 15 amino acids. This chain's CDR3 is CASSQQAGGQDEQFF. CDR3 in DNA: TGTGCCAGCAGCCAACAAGCGGGAGGCCAGGATGAGCAGTTCTTC.

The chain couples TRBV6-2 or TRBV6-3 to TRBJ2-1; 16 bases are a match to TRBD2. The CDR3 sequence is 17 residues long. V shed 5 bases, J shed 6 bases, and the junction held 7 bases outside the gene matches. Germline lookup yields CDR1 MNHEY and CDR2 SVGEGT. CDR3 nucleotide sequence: TGTGCCAGCAGTATGGGGACTAGCGGGAGGGCCCTCAATGAGCAGTTCTTC. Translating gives CASSMGTSGRALNEQFF.

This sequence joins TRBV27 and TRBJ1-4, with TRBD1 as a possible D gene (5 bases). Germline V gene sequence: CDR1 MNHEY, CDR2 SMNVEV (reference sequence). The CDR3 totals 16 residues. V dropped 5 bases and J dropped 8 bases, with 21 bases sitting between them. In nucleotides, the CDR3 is TGTGCCAGCAGTCCCTTCTCCGGAGGAGGGGAGGAAAAACTGTTTTTT. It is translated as CASSPFSGGGEEKLFF.

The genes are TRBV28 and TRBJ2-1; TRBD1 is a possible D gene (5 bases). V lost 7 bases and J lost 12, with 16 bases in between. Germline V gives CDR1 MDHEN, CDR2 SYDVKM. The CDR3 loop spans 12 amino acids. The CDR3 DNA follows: TGTGCCAGCATGTTTACGAACAGGCGGCAGTTCTTC. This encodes CASMFTNRRQFF.

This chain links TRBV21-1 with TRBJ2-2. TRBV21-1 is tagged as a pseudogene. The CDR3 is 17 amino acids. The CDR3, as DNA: TGTGCCAGCAGCAAAAAGTCGAGGGGCAGGTCGCCCGGGGAGCTGTTTTTT. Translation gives CASSKKSRGRSPGELFF.

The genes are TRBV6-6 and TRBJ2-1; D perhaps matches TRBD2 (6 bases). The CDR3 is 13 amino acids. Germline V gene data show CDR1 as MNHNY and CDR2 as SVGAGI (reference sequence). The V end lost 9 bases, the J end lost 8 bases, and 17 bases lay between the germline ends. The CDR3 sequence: CASRGLSLDEQFF. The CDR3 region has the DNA TGTGCCAGTCGGGGACTTTCGCTCGATGAGCAGTTCTTC.